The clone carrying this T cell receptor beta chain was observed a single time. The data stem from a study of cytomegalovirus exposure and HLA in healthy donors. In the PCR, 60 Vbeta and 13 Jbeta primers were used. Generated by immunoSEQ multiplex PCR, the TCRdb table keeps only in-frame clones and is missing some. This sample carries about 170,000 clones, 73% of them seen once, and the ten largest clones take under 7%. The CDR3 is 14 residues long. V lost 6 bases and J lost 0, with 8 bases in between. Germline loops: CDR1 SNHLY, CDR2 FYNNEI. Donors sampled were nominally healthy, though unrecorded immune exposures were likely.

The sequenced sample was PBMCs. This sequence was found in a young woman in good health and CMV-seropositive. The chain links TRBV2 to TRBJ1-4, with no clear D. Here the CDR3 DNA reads TGTGCCAGCAGGGCTCCTGCAACTAATGAAAAACTGTTTTTT. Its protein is CASRAPATNEKLFF.